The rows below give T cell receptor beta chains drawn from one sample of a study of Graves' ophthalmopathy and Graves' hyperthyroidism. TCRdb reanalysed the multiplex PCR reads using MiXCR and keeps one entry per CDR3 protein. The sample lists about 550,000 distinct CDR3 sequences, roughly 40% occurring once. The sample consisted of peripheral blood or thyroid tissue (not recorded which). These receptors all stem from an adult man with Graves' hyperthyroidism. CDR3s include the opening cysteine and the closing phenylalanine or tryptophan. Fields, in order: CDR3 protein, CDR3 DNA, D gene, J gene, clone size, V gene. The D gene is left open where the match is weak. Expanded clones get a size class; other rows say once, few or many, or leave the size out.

CSARVEPRGGNTIYF,TGCAGTGCTAGAGTGGAACCGCGAGGTGGAAACACCATATATTTT,-,TRBJ1-3,many,TRBV20-1
CASSYGGVEQYF,TGTGCCAGCAGTTACGGGGGGGTCGAGCAGTACTTC,TRBD2,TRBJ2-7,many,TRBV6-5
CSVGRGLYEQYF,TGCAGCGTTGGCAGGGGGCTCTACGAGCAGTACTTC,TRBD1,TRBJ2-7,-,TRBV29-1
CASSQEPGGVRTEAFF,TGCGCCAGCAGCCAAGAGCCTGGGGGTGTACGTACTGAAGCTTTCTTT,-,TRBJ1-1,few,TRBV4-1
CASSLTGQGSLNEQFF,TGTGCCAGCAGCTTAACCGGACAGGGAAGTCTCAATGAGCAGTTCTTC,TRBD1,TRBJ2-1,-,TRBV7-3
CASSRTQYEKLFF,TGTGCCAGCAGTCGAACCCAGTATGAAAAACTGTTTTTT,-,TRBJ1-4,few,TRBV6-5
CASSIRQGNYEQYF,TGTGCCAGCAGCATAAGACAGGGAAACTACGAGCAGTACTTC,TRBD1,TRBJ2-7,few,TRBV5-4
CASSLEPQSRGTYEQYF,TGTGCCAGCAGTTTAGAGCCCCAGAGTAGGGGAACCTACGAGCAGTACTTC,-,TRBJ2-7,few,TRBV12-3/TRBV12-4
CSARVPGGAYEQYF,TGCAGTGCTAGAGTCCCGGGGGGAGCCTACGAGCAGTACTTC,TRBD2,TRBJ2-7,many,TRBV20-1
CASSSWTGAGYTF,TGTGCCAGCAGCTCCTGGACAGGGGCCGGCTACACCTTC,TRBD1,TRBJ1-2,-,TRBV7-2
CASRVTGVAFF,TGCGCCAGCAGGGTAACAGGGGTCGCTTTCTTT,TRBD1,TRBJ1-1,-,TRBV5-1
CASSAGTGYAGELFF,TGTGCCAGCAGTGCCGGGACAGGGTACGCCGGGGAGCTGTTTTTT,TRBD1,TRBJ2-2,many,TRBV6-1
CSVDVNQETQYF,TGCAGCGTAGATGTCAACCAAGAGACCCAGTACTTC,-,TRBJ2-5,-,TRBV29-1
CASSPPSGGAGDTQYF,TGTGCCAGCAGCCCGCCAAGCGGGGGGGCAGGAGATACGCAGTATTTT,TRBD2,TRBJ2-3,-,TRBV2
CASTAGALQEKLLF,TGTGCCAGCACCGCGGGGGCTCTTCAGGAAAAACTGCTTTTT,-,TRBJ1-4,-,TRBV25-1
CATGDRGYSPLHF,TGTGCCACCGGAGACAGGGGTTACTCACCCCTCCACTTT,TRBD1,TRBJ1-6,-,TRBV15
CSVWTSGERETQYF,TGCAGCGTCTGGACTAGCGGGGAGCGGGAGACCCAGTACTTC,TRBD2,TRBJ2-5,-,TRBV29-1
CAISIIPGQGHYEQYF,TGTGCCATCAGTATCATCCCGGGACAGGGGCACTACGAGCAGTACTTC,TRBD1,TRBJ2-7,few,TRBV10-3
CASSITPYYEQYF,TGTGCCAGTAGTATAACTCCTTACTACGAGCAGTACTTC,-,TRBJ2-7,-,TRBV19
CSVGAGEGSPLHF,TGCAGCGTTGGTGCAGGGGAAGGATCACCCCTCCACTTT,-,TRBJ1-6,-,TRBV29-1
CASSHGRTQGTGYTF,TGTGCCAGCAGCCACGGCAGAACCCAGGGCACTGGCTACACCTTC,-,TRBJ1-2,few,TRBV3-1
CASSSGGRAISGANVLTF,TGTGCCAGCAGTTCTGGGGGCAGGGCCATCTCTGGGGCCAACGTCCTGACTTTC,-,TRBJ2-6,-,TRBV6-1
CASSPQGLAGVQTQYF,TGTGCCAGCAGCCCCCAGGGACTAGCGGGAGTCCAGACCCAGTACTTC,TRBD2,TRBJ2-5,many,TRBV7-3
CASSLGLDVYEQYF,TGTGCCAGCAGCTTGGGACTAGATGTTTACGAGCAGTACTTC,-,TRBJ2-7,-,TRBV5-4
CASSLSGSEETQYF,TGTGCCAGCAGCTTGTCCGGGTCTGAAGAGACCCAGTACTTC,-,TRBJ2-5,-,TRBV7-2
CASSNLPRGNEQFF,TGTGCCAGCAGCAACCTCCCCAGGGGCAATGAGCAGTTCTTC,-,TRBJ2-1,-,TRBV27
CASSLMRFGQPQHF,TGTGCCAGCAGTTTGATGCGGTTCGGTCAGCCCCAGCATTTT,-,TRBJ1-5,few,TRBV2
CSASGGMTEAFF,TGCAGTGCTAGTGGAGGGATGACTGAAGCTTTCTTT,-,TRBJ1-1,-,TRBV20-1
CASSQAGQGNRYGYTF,TGCGCCAGCAGCCAAGCGGGACAGGGCAATCGCTATGGCTACACCTTC,TRBD1,TRBJ1-2,many,TRBV4-1
CAINPTGSQETQYF,TGTGCCATCAATCCGACAGGGTCCCAAGAGACCCAGTACTTC,TRBD1,TRBJ2-5,many,TRBV10-3
CASSKGQNAYEQYF,TGTGCCAGCAGCAAAGGACAGAACGCCTACGAGCAGTACTTC,-,TRBJ2-7,few,TRBV7-9
CASSPGLAGFNTGELFF,TGTGCCAGCAGCCCGGGACTAGCGGGATTTAACACCGGGGAGCTGTTTTTT,TRBD2,TRBJ2-2,-,TRBV25-1
CASSTGQINQPQYF,TGTGCCAGCAGTACTGGGCAGATCAATCAGCCCCAGTACTTC,-,TRBJ2-5,-,TRBV11-3
CASSLEQGRANVLTF,TGCGCCAGCAGCTTGGAACAGGGACGGGCCAACGTCCTGACTTTC,-,TRBJ2-6,-,TRBV5-1
CASSSTEQPQHF,TGTGCCAGCAGCTCGACCGAGCAGCCCCAGCATTTT,-,TRBJ1-5,many,TRBV5-6
CSARDQGTGTWGGFF,TGCAGTGCTAGAGACCAGGGCACCGGTACATGGGGGGGTTTCTTT,-,TRBJ1-1,-,TRBV20-1